The 23 T cell receptor beta chains below come from one sample, sequenced in a study of blood T cells in healthy people across ages. A second PCR, run for about 6 to 11 cycles, used a sample-barcoded 5' primer plus a J-beta primer mix. TCRdb called the 5' RACE reads again in MiXCR, with one record for every CDR3 protein. The repertoire holds about 600,000 distinct CDR3 sequences, with 45% to 55% as singletons. Sequencing was done on a sample of blood. The source is a man older than 75 in good health.

V usage is TRBV7-2 and J usage is TRBJ1-2; 8 bases are shared with TRBD1. The J segment lost 4 bases and the V segment lost 1 base, leaving 8 bases of the junction unmatched. Germline CDR1 and CDR2: SGHTA and FQGNSA. The CDR3 consists of 16 residues. The chain's CDR3 is CASSLGRGQGAYGYTF. CDR3 DNA: TGTGCCAGCAGCTTAGGCAGAGGGCAGGGGGCCTATGGCTACACCTTC.

The chain recombines TRBV6-5 with TRBJ1-1; D is unresolved. V shed 0 bases and J shed 0 bases, with 5 bases lying between them. The CDR3 runs to 14 residues. Germline loops: CDR1 MNHEY, CDR2 SVGAGI. In DNA, the CDR3 is TGTGCCAGCAGTTACTCGGGCCTGAACACTGAAGCTTTCTTT. This translates into CASSYSGLNTEAFF.

This rearrangement joins TRBV7-8 to TRBJ1-2; TRBD1 might be the D (5 bases). The germline V gene encodes CDR1 SGHVS and CDR2 FQNEAQ. V was cut by 2 bases and J by 3 bases, with 13 bases left in between. This CDR3 is built from 15 residues. CDR3 sequence: CASSLRDLGDYGYTF. CDR3 DNA sequence: TGTGCCAGCAGCTTAAGGGATCTGGGGGACTATGGCTACACCTTC.

This clonotype was seen only once. The chain links TRBV4-3 to TRBJ2-1; the match to TRBD2 covers 9 bases. CDR3 size: 17 residues. Trimming took 2 bases from V and 5 from J; bases not matched to a gene: 10. CDR1 is LGHNA, CDR2 YSLEER, per germline. CDR3 DNA: TGCGCCAGCAGCCAAATGCTTGAGACTAGCGGAAACAATGAGCAGTTCTTC. The encoded protein is CASSQMLETSGNNEQFF.

This chain connects TRBV6-5 to TRBJ1-1, with D maybe TRBD1 (6 bases). V lost 6 bases and J 3 bases, leaving 8 bases between the germline ends. From germline, CDR1 is MNHEY and CDR2 SVGAGI. The CDR3 sequence is 12 residues long. This chain's CDR3 is CASRSGDTEAFF. The CDR3 DNA reads TGTGCCAGCAGATCAGGGGACACTGAAGCTTTCTTT.

This clonotype appeared a few times. The chain uses TRBV7-9 and TRBJ2-5; 9 bases map to TRBD2. With V trimmed by 5 bases and J by 4 bases, 17 bases remained unmatched. The CDR3 length is 18 residues. CDR1 is SEHNR and CDR2 is FQNEAQ in the germline V gene (reference sequence). This CDR3 is CASSRTLPGLARGETQYF. CDR3 nucleotides: TGTGCCAGCAGCCGAACACTACCGGGACTAGCACGAGGAGAGACCCAGTACTTC.

The chain recombines TRBV5-1 with TRBJ2-1; unclear D gene. CDR1 SGHRS and CDR2 YFSETQ come from the germline V gene. The V end was cut by 1 base, the J end by 1 base, with 9 bases between. This CDR3 spans 15 amino acids. Written as DNA, the CDR3 is TGCGCCAGCAGCTTGAGTCTGCAGTCCTACAATGAGCAGTTCTTC. It translates to CASSLSLQSYNEQFF.

This clonotype occurred a few times. This sequence may be a read error, since a much larger clone differs from it by one base. This chain joins TRBV6-6 and TRBJ2-1; perhaps TRBD1 as D (6 bases). The J call is doubtful: the DNA matches TRBJ2-7 better. The CDR3 has 16 amino acids. Germline CDR1 and CDR2: MNHNY and SVGAGI (reference sequence). CDR3 DNA sequence: TGTGCCAGCAGGGAAACTCAGGGGACCTCCTACAATGAGCAGTACTTC. Translated: CASRETQGTSYNEQYF.

This clonotype was seen more than once but under ten times. This chain uses TRBV7-6 with TRBJ2-7; TRBD2 is a possible D gene (5 bases). V was pared by 1 base and J by 0 bases, with 7 bases between. The length of the CDR3 is 14 residues. The germline CDR1 and CDR2 sequences are SGHVS and FNYEAQ. This CDR3 is CASSLEDYSYEQYF. The DNA of the CDR3 is TGTGCCAGCAGCTTAGAAGACTACTCCTACGAGCAGTACTTC. The full variable domain, its missing parts supplied by reference TRBV7-6 and TRBJ2-7, is GAGVSQSPRYKVTKRGQDVALRCDPISGHVSLYWYRQALGQGPEFLTYFNYEAQQDKSGLPNDRFSAERPEGSISTLTIQRTEQRDSAMYRCASSLEDYSYEQYFGPGTRLTVT.

The V call is TRBV20-1, the J call TRBJ2-4; 11 bases agree with TRBD2. Germline lookup yields CDR1 DFQATT and CDR2 SNEGSKA (reference sequence). The CDR3 totals 14 residues. V shed 2 bases, J shed 12 bases, and the junction held 9 bases outside the gene matches. Here the CDR3 DNA reads TGCAGTGCTAGATTAGCGGGAGGGCCGCAGGCTCAGTACTTC. Protein product: CSARLAGGPQAQYF.

The chain carries TRBV5-1 and TRBJ2-7; D may be TRBD1 or TRBD2 (6 bases each). V lost 1 base and J 3 bases, leaving 11 bases between the germline ends. Germline V gene data show CDR1 as SGHRS and CDR2 as YFSETQ. This CDR3 contains 14 residues. The CDR3: CASSLRGPVYEQYF. The CDR3, as DNA: TGCGCCAGCAGCTTGCGGGGGCCGGTCTACGAGCAGTACTTC. Complete variable domain (other parts from reference TRBV5-1 and TRBJ2-7): KAGVTQTPRYLIKTRGQQVTLSCSPISGHRSVSWYQQTPGQGLQFLFEYFSETQRNKGNFPGRFSGRQFSNSRSEMNVSTLELGDSALYLCASSLRGPVYEQYFGPGTRLTVT.

The chain couples TRBV7-2 to TRBJ1-6, with D possibly TRBD1 on 5 matching bases. The V end was cut by 8 bases, the J end by 0 bases, with 14 bases between. CDR1 and CDR2 from the germline V gene are SGHTA and FQGNSA. This CDR3 comprises 16 residues. CDR3 loop: CASRPAGSSYNSPLHF. The CDR3 bases are TGTGCCAGCCGACCGGCAGGGAGCTCCTATAATTCACCCCTCCACTTT.

The chain has TRBV7-2 and TRBJ2-1, with D tentatively TRBD1 or TRBD2 (5 bases each). Germline V lookup: CDR1 SGHTA, CDR2 FQGNSA. The CDR3 runs 15 residues. Trimming removed 2 bases at V and 3 bases at J, with 11 bases between. The CDR3 DNA reads as TGTGCCAGCAGCTTAAATCAGGGACGCTACAATGAGCAGTTCTTC. Protein: CASSLNQGRYNEQFF. The whole variable domain, filled in from reference TRBV7-2 and TRBJ2-1, reads GAGVSQSPSNKVTEKGKDVELRCDPISGHTALYWYRQSLGQGLEFLIYFQGNSAPDKSGLPSDRFSAERTGGSVSTLTIQRTQQEDSAVYLCASSLNQGRYNEQFFGPGTRLTVL.

The DNA for the CDR3 is TGTGCCAGCAGCTTAAGGGCCGGGGGTTCCGCGGAGACCCAGTACTTC. Translated, it gives CASSLRAGGSAETQYF. V and J are TRBV7-9 and TRBJ2-5; possibly TRBD2 for D (6 bases). CDR3 length: 16 amino acids. The V gene's germline CDR1 is SEHNR and CDR2 FQNEAQ (reference sequence). V lost 2 bases and J lost 5, with 18 bases in between. Drawing the rest from reference TRBV7-9 and TRBJ2-5, the complete variable domain is DTGVSQNPRHKITKRGQNVTFRCDPISEHNRLYWYRQTLGQGPEFLTYFQNEAQLEKSRLLSDRFSAERPKGSFSTLEIQRTEQGDSAMYLCASSLRAGGSAETQYFGPGTRLLVL.

The chain has TRBV7-2 and TRBJ2-7; D call uncertain. Germline V gene sequence: CDR1 SGHTA, CDR2 FQGNSA. The CDR3 runs to 14 residues. The V and J ends lost 5 bases and 2 bases respectively, with 13 bases between them. The CDR3 DNA is TGTGCCAGCAGCAACCCTGGCTCCACCTACGAGCAGTACTTC. Translation: CASSNPGSTYEQYF.

The CDR3, as DNA: TGTGCCAGCAGCGGGGAGCAGGGGACAGGAGTTTACGAGCAGTACTTC. Its translation: CASSGEQGTGVYEQYF. This chain connects TRBV7-9 to TRBJ2-7; 8 bases match TRBD1. Unmatched junction bases numbered 13, after V lost 5 bases and J lost 4 bases. CDR3 length: 16 amino acids. Germline V gene sequence: CDR1 SEHNR, CDR2 FQNEAQ (reference sequence). The variable domain in full, with the rest retrieved from reference TRBV7-9 and TRBJ2-7, is DTGVSQNPRHKITKRGQNVTFRCDPISEHNRLYWYRQTLGQGPEFLTYFQNEAQLEKSRLLSDRFSAERPKGSFSTLEIQRTEQGDSAMYLCASSGEQGTGVYEQYFGPGTRLTVT.

The sample holds many counts of this clonotype. The chain employs TRBV28 and TRBJ2-7; no clear D. The CDR3 is made up of 13 amino acids. The V gene's germline CDR1 is MDHEN and CDR2 SYDVKM. Trimming stripped 11 bases from V and 4 bases from J, with 18 bases between. The CDR3 loop is CAGSKANVYEQYF. CDR3 sequence (DNA): TGTGCCGGAAGCAAGGCTAATGTTTACGAGCAGTACTTC.

V usage is TRBV3-1 and J usage is TRBJ1-5, with 9 bases identical to TRBD1. The ends lost 4 bases at V and 6 bases at J; junction bases unmatched: 13. The CDR3 runs to 17 residues. Per germline, CDR1 LGHDT and CDR2 YNNKEL (reference sequence). CDR3 in DNA: TGTGCCAGCAGCCCAACCGGGACAGGGATCTTTAGTCAGCCCCAGCATTTT. Translated: CASSPTGTGIFSQPQHF.

J is TRBJ2-7 and V is TRBV20-1; 7 bases line up with TRBD1. This CDR3 is built from 11 residues. After removal of 5 bases from V and 4 bases from J, the junction contained 2 bases not matched to a gene. The germline CDR1 and CDR2 sequences are DFQATT and SNEGSKA (reference sequence). This CDR3 reads CSAGDRYEQYF. In DNA form, the CDR3 reads TGCAGTGCTGGGGACAGATACGAGCAGTACTTC.

This rearrangement joins TRBV12-5 to TRBJ2-3, with 11 bases fitting TRBD2. With 0 bases clipped from V and 2 bases from J, the junction kept 10 bases outside the gene matches. This CDR3 contains 19 residues. Germline lookup yields CDR1 LGHNT and CDR2 FRNRAP. CDR3 sequence: CASGLVRGISGGVTDTQYF. In DNA form, the CDR3 reads TGTGCTAGTGGTTTGGTACGGGGAATTAGCGGGGGGGTCACAGATACGCAGTATTTT. The variable domain in full, with the rest retrieved from reference TRBV12-5 and TRBJ2-3, is DARVTQTPRHKVTEMGQEVTMRCQPILGHNTVFWYRQTMMQGLELLAYFRNRAPLDDSGMPKDRFSAEMPDATLATLKIQPSEPRDSAVYFCASGLVRGISGGVTDTQYFGPGTRLTVL.

This chain uses TRBV30 with TRBJ2-7; 8 bases map to TRBD2. The closer fit of TRBJ2-5 to the DNA end suggests the J call may be wrong. The CDR3 consists of 15 residues. Germline CDR1 reads GTSNPN; CDR2 reads SVGIG (reference sequence). The CDR3 is CAWSENSGSGETQYF. The CDR3 coding sequence is TGTGCCTGGAGCGAAAACAGCGGGAGTGGAGAGACCCAGTACTTC.

This clonotype was observed a few times. V usage is TRBV3-1 and J usage is TRBJ1-4; perhaps TRBD1 as D (6 bases). The germline CDR1 and CDR2 sequences are LGHDT and YNNKEL (reference sequence). The CDR3 has 15 amino acids. Between the trimmed V and J ends, which lost 2 bases and 5 bases, there was a span of 12 bases. The CDR3: CASSQFGQSNEKLFF. Here the CDR3 DNA reads TGTGCCAGCAGCCAATTCGGACAGTCCAATGAAAAACTGTTTTTT.

This chain connects TRBV7-2 to TRBJ2-3; D ambiguous. Germline V lookup: CDR1 SGHTA, CDR2 FQGNSA. Trimming took 5 bases from V and 5 from J, leaving 14 bases between them. The CDR3 loop spans 14 amino acids. The CDR3 spells CASSQLSSGDTQYF. In DNA form, the CDR3 reads TGTGCCAGCAGCCAACTATCGTCTGGAGATACGCAGTATTTT.